The 2 T cell receptor beta chains given below trace back to one sample, sequenced in a study of cytomegalovirus exposure and HLA in healthy donors. Measured with immunoSEQ multiplex PCR; TCRdb has only the in-frame clones, and not every one. The table lists 45,000 to 65,000 clones, approximately 89% of them singletons. Specimen: PBMCs. These receptors were obtained from a woman between 18 and 30 years old in good health and CMV-seronegative.

The chain recombines TRBV29-1 with TRBJ2-3, with 9 bases that match TRBD2. V was pared by 3 bases and J by 9 bases, with 10 bases of the junction left unmatched. The CDR3 loop spans 14 amino acids. Germline CDR1 and CDR2: SQVTM and ANQGSEA. This CDR3 reads CSVEGLAPAGTQYF. The CDR3 DNA is TGCAGCGTTGAGGGACTAGCTCCCGCGGGCACGCAGTATTTT.

The V gene is TRBV15, the J gene TRBJ2-5; D perhaps matches TRBD1 (6 bases). V lost 0 bases, J lost 2 bases, and 10 bases lay in between. Germline-derived CDR1 and CDR2 are LNHNV and YYDKDF (reference sequence). The CDR3 consists of 15 residues. CDR3 DNA: TGTGCCACCAGCAGAGATGTAGGGGGTCAAGAGACCCAGTACTTC. Its translation: CATSRDVGGQETQYF.